Below, 7 T cell receptor beta chains from the same sample are listed, as sequenced in a study of T cells after yellow fever vaccination. TCRdb used MiXCR to reprocess the 5' RACE reads, holding one entry per CDR3 protein. The profile covers 300,000 to 350,000 distinct CDR3 sequences, with around 4.1% appearing a single time and about 24% taken by the ten largest. Source: PBMCs, taken 5 days after the yellow fever booster vaccination. These receptors were obtained from a man aged 18 to 29 who received the YFV17D yellow fever vaccine.

This clonotype appeared a few times. The chain uses TRBV19 and TRBJ2-3; a possible D gene is TRBD1 (5 bases). V lost 2 bases and J 6 bases, leaving 12 bases between the germline ends. This CDR3 contains 14 residues. From germline, CDR1 is LNHDA and CDR2 SQIVND (reference sequence). CDR3 sequence reads: CASSINPRVDTQYF. The CDR3 DNA is TGTGCCAGTAGTATAAACCCCAGGGTCGATACGCAGTATTTT.

The chain couples TRBV12-3 or TRBV12-4 to TRBJ2-7; no clear D. The CDR3 covers 12 residues. Deletions cut 8 bases from V and 4 bases from J, with 12 bases between. The CDR3 is CASGLGTYEQYF. CDR3 nucleotide sequence: TGTGCCAGCGGTCTGGGCACATACGAGCAGTACTTC.

V is TRBV4-1 and J is TRBJ2-1, with D perhaps being TRBD1 or TRBD2 (5 bases each). The CDR3 extends over 13 amino acids. Germline assignment: CDR1 MGHRA and CDR2 YSYEKL. Deletions cut 0 bases from V and 14 bases from J, with 14 bases between. CDR3 sequence (DNA): TGCGCCAGCAGCCAAGATCTAGAGGGGTCGAAGTTCTTC. It yields the protein CASSQDLEGSKFF.

This clonotype was picked up a small number of times. This rearrangement joins TRBV5-6 to TRBJ2-3; D is possibly TRBD2 (6 bases). Germline lookup yields CDR1 SGHDT and CDR2 YYEEEE. The CDR3 has 14 amino acids. Trimming shortened V by 4 bases and J by 6 bases, and 15 bases separated the two germline ends. The CDR3 sequence is CASSRRDSWDTQYF. The CDR3 DNA sequence: TGTGCCAGCAGCAGAAGGGACTCCTGGGATACGCAGTATTTT.

This clonotype has more than one count but fewer than ten. This may arise from a read error, as a much more abundant clone is one base away. This chain links TRBV7-2 with TRBJ2-7; no clear D. CDR3 length equals 11 residues. CDR1 is SGHTA and CDR2 is FQGNSA in the germline V gene. For the CDR3, the DNA is TGTGCCAGAAGCTTTCTCTACGAGCAGTACTTC. Amino acid sequence: CARSFLYEQYF.

The gene calls are TRBV7-6 and TRBJ2-2, with TRBD2 matching 7 bases. Per germline, CDR1 SGHVS and CDR2 FNYEAQ. J was trimmed by 1 base and V by 3 bases; bases with no gene match: 2. This CDR3 has 15 amino acids. The CDR3 DNA reads as TGTGCCAGCAGCTTTGGCGGGGGGAACACCGGGGAGCTGTTTTTT. Amino acid sequence: CASSFGGGNTGELFF.

This clonotype was observed at least ten times. The junction departs from germline at one end; a sequencing error may be responsible. V gene TRBV7-2 combines with J gene TRBJ2-1; 14 bases map to TRBD2. This CDR3 is built from 18 residues. The germline V gene encodes CDR1 SGHTA and CDR2 FQGNSA. The CDR3 is CASSLSGTSGSSYNEQLF. DNA for the CDR3: TGTGCCAGCAGCTTATCAGGGACTAGCGGGAGCTCCTACAATGAGCAGCTCTTC.